Listed here are 32 T cell receptor beta chains from one sample, sequenced in a study of blood T cell repertoires in COVID-19. The table came from immunoSEQ multiplex PCR; TCRdb's copy has only in-frame clones and leaves some out. Here the sample spans 200,000 to 250,000 clones, approximately 90% being singletons. The sequencing sample was made of peripheral blood. These receptors came from a woman aged 18 to 35 who had recovered from COVID-19.

This clone was counted a few times. The chain recombines TRBV2 with TRBJ1-4, with a possible D match to TRBD1 (5 bases). The germline V gene encodes CDR1 SNHLY and CDR2 FYNNEI. CDR3 length: 15 amino acids. Trimming shortened V by 6 bases and J by 4 bases, and 15 bases separated the two germline ends. This CDR3 is CASSKGVRLNEKLFF. CDR3 bases: TGTGCCAGCAGCAAAGGGGTCAGACTTAATGAAAAACTGTTTTTT.

The J gene is TRBJ2-7, the V gene TRBV7-6; 7 bases align to TRBD1. V was clipped by 5 bases and J by 1 base; unmatched bases: 14. Germline loops: CDR1 SGHVS, CDR2 FNYEAQ. This CDR3 has 17 amino acids. In DNA, the CDR3 is TGTGCCAGCAGCGACCTAAACAGGGGAATTATTTCCTACGAGCAGTACTTC. Encoded protein: CASSDLNRGIISYEQYF.

The chain has TRBV4-1 and TRBJ1-1; TRBD1 agrees at 7 bases. Germline lookup yields CDR1 MGHRA and CDR2 YSYEKL. CDR3 length: 15 residues. V shed 4 bases and J 3 bases; nucleotides not matched to a gene: 8. CDR3 protein: CASSPEGAGYTEAFF. CDR3 nucleotides: TGCGCCAGCAGCCCCGAGGGGGCAGGTTACACTGAAGCTTTCTTT.

The rearrangement joins TRBV7-6 to TRBJ1-2, with 9 bases identical to TRBD1. The ends lost 5 bases at V and 4 bases at J; junction bases unmatched: 8. CDR1 is SGHVS, CDR2 FNYEAQ, per germline. The length of the CDR3 is 15 residues. The CDR3 DNA reads as TGTGCCAGCAGCCTGGGACAGGGATCCTCCTATGGCTACACCTTC. This codes for CASSLGQGSSYGYTF.

The rearrangement uses TRBV5-6 and TRBJ1-2, with 7 nucleotides matching TRBD1. CDR1 is SGHDT and CDR2 is YYEEEE in the germline V gene. The trim removed 0 bases at V and 4 bases at J, leaving 3 bases unmatched. The CDR3 has 14 residues. CDR3 nucleotide sequence: TGTGCCAGCAGCTTGGGGGACAGCTTCTATGGCTACACCTTC. This translates into CASSLGDSFYGYTF.

This chain uses TRBV6-5 with TRBJ2-2; 8 nucleotides match TRBD2. V lost 6 bases, J lost 5 bases, and 8 bases stayed unmatched. In germline, CDR1 is MNHEY, CDR2 SVGAGI. The CDR3 sequence is 15 residues long. DNA of the CDR3: TGTGCCAGCAGAAGCGGGAGTGGGTCGACCGGGGAGCTGTTTTTT. Its protein is CASRSGSGSTGELFF.

This clone appeared a single time. The chain carries TRBV27 and TRBJ1-3, with 7 bases identical to TRBD1. Germline assignment: CDR1 MNHEY and CDR2 SMNVEV (reference sequence). The V and J ends lost 5 bases and 2 bases, in that order; junction bases with no gene match: 3. The CDR3 totals 14 residues. The CDR3 is CASSGTVAGNTIYF. The CDR3 DNA reads TGTGCCAGCAGTGGGACAGTGGCTGGAAACACCATATATTTT.

The genes are TRBV19 and TRBJ2-4; the D gene is possibly TRBD2 (5 bases). The V gene's germline CDR1 is LNHDA and CDR2 SQIVND (reference sequence). With 5 bases removed from V and 0 bases from J, the gap between germline ends came to 14 bases. This CDR3 comprises 16 residues. CDR3 amino acids: CASSLSGIIAKNIQYF. CDR3 coding DNA: TGTGCCAGTAGTCTGAGCGGTATTATAGCCAAAAACATTCAGTACTTC.

The chain combines TRBV6-6 with TRBJ2-1, with 11 nucleotides matching TRBD2. The CDR3 totals 17 residues. The J segment lost 0 bases and the V segment lost 5 bases, leaving 6 bases of the junction unmatched. Germline V lookup: CDR1 MNHNY, CDR2 SVGAGI (reference sequence). As DNA, the CDR3 is TGTGCCAGCAGTCAAACTAGCGGGGGTGGCTCCTACAATGAGCAGTTCTTC. Translating it yields CASSQTSGGGSYNEQFF.

In nucleotides, the CDR3 is TGTGCCAGTAGTACGACACAGGGTCGAGTCTACGAGCAGTACTTC. Residues: CASSTTQGRVYEQYF. The V and J genes are TRBV19 and TRBJ2-7, with D possibly TRBD1 on 6 matching bases. The CDR3 runs 15 residues. The germline gives CDR1 LNHDA, CDR2 SQIVND (reference sequence). Trimming stripped 4 bases from V and 3 bases from J, with 16 bases between.

The CDR3 loop is CASSLVPSGRGNEQFF. Written as DNA, the CDR3 is TGTGCCAGCAGCTTAGTCCCTAGCGGGCGGGGCAATGAGCAGTTCTTC. V gene TRBV11-2 combines with J gene TRBJ2-1; 8 bases are a match to TRBD2. The V segment lost 1 base and the J segment 6 bases; nucleotides outside the gene matches: 8. Germline CDR1 SGHAT, CDR2 FQNNGV. The CDR3 has 16 residues. Complete variable domain (other parts from reference TRBV11-2 and TRBJ2-1): EAGVAQSPRYKIIEKRQSVAFWCNPISGHATLYWYQQILGQGPKLLIQFQNNGVVDDSQLPKDRFSAERLKGVDSTLKIQPAKLEDSAVYLCASSLVPSGRGNEQFFGPGTRLTVL.

The rearrangement uses TRBV4-1 and TRBJ2-3; TRBD2 aligns across 8 bases. This CDR3 is built from 18 residues. Germline loops: CDR1 MGHRA, CDR2 YSYEKL. V shed 1 base, J shed 3 bases, and the junction held 12 bases outside the gene matches. The CDR3 protein is CASSQANLGSGRTDTQYF. CDR3 DNA sequence: TGCGCCAGCAGCCAAGCCAATTTGGGGAGCGGGAGAACAGATACGCAGTATTTT.

V and J are TRBV4-2 and TRBJ1-1, with 7 bases lining up with TRBD1. Per the germline V gene, CDR1 is LGHNA and CDR2 is YNFKEQ. This CDR3 has 14 residues. With V trimmed by 4 bases and J by 4 bases, 6 bases remained unmatched. The CDR3 DNA is TGTGCCAGCAGCCGCTTCGACAGGGTCACTGAAGCTTTCTTT. It encodes CASSRFDRVTEAFF.

This clone has only one observation. The rearrangement uses TRBV7-9 and TRBJ2-1; TRBD1 matches at 10 bases. Trimming removed 5 bases from V and 7 bases from J; junction bases left unmatched: 8. The CDR3 contains 15 residues. CDR1 and CDR2 (germline): SEHNR, FQNEAQ (reference sequence). DNA for the CDR3: TGTGCCAGCAGCGACTCGGGACAGGGGAATAATGAGCAGTTCTTC. Its translation: CASSDSGQGNNEQFF. Full variable domain (rest looked up from reference TRBV7-9 and TRBJ2-1): DTGVSQNPRHKITKRGQNVTFRCDPISEHNRLYWYRQTLGQGPEFLTYFQNEAQLEKSRLLSDRFSAERPKGSFSTLEIQRTEQGDSAMYLCASSDSGQGNNEQFFGPGTRLTVL.

The chain carries TRBV30 and TRBJ1-4, with D hard to call. The CDR3 length is 13 residues. From germline, CDR1 is GTSNPN and CDR2 SVGIG (reference sequence). The V end lost 0 bases, the J end lost 8 bases, and 10 bases lay between the germline ends. Written as DNA, the CDR3 is TGTGCCTGGAGTGTTTCGACACCCGAAAAACTGTTTTTT. This codes for CAWSVSTPEKLFF. The variable domain in full, with the rest retrieved from reference TRBV30 and TRBJ1-4, is SQTIHQWPATLVQPVGSPLSLECTVEGTSNPNLYWYRQAAGRGLQLLFYSVGIGQISSEVPQNLSASRPQDRQFILSSKKLLLSDSGFYLCAWSVSTPEKLFFGSGTQLSVL.

This chain connects TRBV6-5 to TRBJ1-2; no definite D call. The CDR3 has 14 amino acids. Germline values: CDR1 MNHEY, CDR2 SVGAGI. V lost 0 bases and J 2 bases, leaving 7 bases between the germline ends. This CDR3 reads CASSYSAVNYGYTF. Written as DNA, the CDR3 is TGTGCCAGCAGTTACTCGGCGGTGAACTATGGCTACACCTTC.

This clone was found a few times. The rearrangement uses TRBV6-5 and TRBJ1-3; D remains unclear. Trimming took 2 bases from V and 0 from J, leaving 5 bases between them. CDR1 and CDR2 (germline): MNHEY, SVGAGI. The CDR3 spans 14 residues. CDR3 sequence reads: CASSYGSSGNTIYF. DNA of the CDR3: TGTGCCAGCAGTTACGGCAGCTCTGGAAACACCATATATTTT.

The chain combines TRBV4-1 with TRBJ2-7; tentative D call: TRBD1 (6 bases). CDR1 and CDR2 (germline): MGHRA, YSYEKL. This CDR3 contains 14 residues. The germline V and J ends were trimmed by 1 base and 3 bases, with 10 bases remaining between them. The CDR3 nucleotides read TGCGCCAGCAGCCAAGGGGACACGGTCTACGAGCAGTACTTC. It is translated as CASSQGDTVYEQYF.

With respect to this clone: In the same sample, other DNA sequences code for this CDR3. V and J are TRBV27 and TRBJ2-7, with 7 bases matching TRBD2. From germline, CDR1 is MNHEY and CDR2 SMNVEV (reference sequence). The CDR3 loop spans 13 amino acids. J lost 3 bases, V lost 2 bases, and 1 base had no gene match. The CDR3 nucleotides are TGTGCCAGCAGTTTAGCGGGGGACTACGAGCAGTACTTC. This gives the protein CASSLAGDYEQYF.

The genes are TRBV30 and TRBJ2-7; 10 bases line up with TRBD2. After removal of 0 bases from V and 2 bases from J, the junction contained 4 bases not matched to a gene. The CDR3 spans 15 residues. The germline V gene has CDR1 GTSNPN and CDR2 SVGIG (reference sequence). CDR3 sequence reads: CAWSVLGLAAYEQYF. The CDR3 DNA follows: TGTGCCTGGAGTGTACTCGGACTAGCGGCCTACGAGCAGTACTTC.

The chain links TRBV12-3 or TRBV12-4 to TRBJ1-1; D unresolved. The CDR3 is made up of 11 amino acids. V was trimmed by 7 bases and J by 0 bases, leaving 3 bases between them. The DNA of the CDR3 is TGTGCCAGCACCATGAACACTGAAGCTTTCTTT. This encodes CASTMNTEAFF.

The rearrangement joins TRBV12-5 to TRBJ2-7; a weak D match, TRBD1 (6 bases). Germline values: CDR1 LGHNT, CDR2 FRNRAP. V shed 6 bases and J shed 3 bases, with 21 bases lying between them. This CDR3 region has 16 residues. The chain's CDR3 is CASGPTQTGPVYEQYF. The CDR3 nucleotides are TGTGCTAGTGGACCGACTCAGACAGGACCAGTCTACGAGCAGTACTTC.

The V gene is TRBV4-1, the J gene TRBJ2-2; TRBD2 matches 10 bases. The CDR3 sequence is 16 residues long. The germline gives CDR1 MGHRA, CDR2 YSYEKL. Losses at the gene ends were 1 base for V and 4 bases for J; bases not matched to a gene: 3. CDR3 region: CASSQAGTSVTGELFF. In nucleotides, the CDR3 is TGCGCCAGCAGCCAAGCCGGGACTAGCGTCACCGGGGAGCTGTTTTTT.

This clone was seen a single time. The V gene is TRBV6-1, the J gene TRBJ2-7, with D possibly matching TRBD2 (6 bases). Germline assignment: CDR1 MNHNS and CDR2 SASEGT. Trimming took 0 bases from V and 3 from J, leaving 15 bases between them. The CDR3 spans 16 residues. In nucleotides, the CDR3 is TGTGCCAGCAGTGAAGCGATTTACGGGAGCATCTACGAGCAGTACTTC. This encodes CASSEAIYGSIYEQYF.

The chain carries TRBV4-1 and TRBJ1-5, with 7 bases that match TRBD1. V was clipped by 4 bases and J by 6 bases; unmatched bases: 6. Germline CDR1 and CDR2: MGHRA and YSYEKL. This CDR3 spans 14 amino acids. As DNA, the CDR3 is TGCGCCAGCAGCCCCACCGCAGGGGGTCAGCCCCAGCATTTT. This codes for CASSPTAGGQPQHF.

The gene calls are TRBV3-1 (or the pseudogene TRBV3-2) and TRBJ2-7, with TRBD2 identical over 12 bases. The CDR3 contains 15 residues. Germline values: CDR1 LGHDT, CDR2 YNNKEL (reference sequence). Trimming cost V 4 bases and J 4 bases; bases outside gene matches: 5. The CDR3 reads CASSPLGLAGYEQYF. The CDR3 DNA is TGTGCCAGCAGCCCCTTGGGACTAGCGGGTTACGAGCAGTACTTC.

The chain couples TRBV7-2 to TRBJ1-2, with a tentative D call TRBD1 (6 bases). This CDR3 has 15 amino acids. Trimming took off 1 base at V and 7 bases at J, with 16 bases between the two ends. Germline CDR1 is SGHTA and CDR2 is FQGNSA. CDR3 sequence (DNA): TGTGCCAGCAGCTTAGGTTTAGGGGGAAGGGTTGGCTACACCTTC. The encoded protein is CASSLGLGGRVGYTF.

The V and J genes are TRBV29-1 and TRBJ1-1; 7 nucleotides match TRBD1. The trim removed 4 bases at V and 5 bases at J, leaving 4 bases unmatched. This CDR3 is built from 12 residues. Germline V gene data show CDR1 as SQVTM and CDR2 as ANQGSEA. The CDR3 sequence: CSVGQGETEAFF. As DNA, the CDR3 is TGCAGCGTTGGGCAGGGGGAAACTGAAGCTTTCTTT. Full variable domain (rest looked up from reference TRBV29-1 and TRBJ1-1): SAVISQKPSRDICQRGTSLTIQCQVDSQVTMMFWYRQQPGQSLTLIATANQGSEATYESGFVIDKFPISRPNLTFSTLTVSNMSPEDSSIYLCSVGQGETEAFFGQGTRLTVV.

The chain recombines TRBV29-1 with TRBJ1-3; no firm D call. This CDR3 is 15 amino acids long. CDR1 and CDR2 (germline): SQVTM, ANQGSEA. Trimming removed 8 bases from V and 0 bases from J, with 17 bases in between. The CDR3 DNA follows: TGCAGCACCTTAGTCGCGGGTCACTCTGGAAACACCATATATTTT. Translating gives CSTLVAGHSGNTIYF.

The chain joins TRBV7-2 to TRBJ2-3; D call uncertain. Germline CDR1 reads SGHTA; CDR2 reads FQGNSA. The CDR3 sequence is 14 residues long. V was trimmed by 5 bases and J by 4 bases, leaving 13 bases between them. CDR3: CASSPWSLADTQYF. The CDR3 DNA sequence: TGTGCCAGCAGCCCTTGGAGTTTGGCAGATACGCAGTATTTT.

CDR3 in DNA: TGTGCCAGCACAGCGCTTAGGGACAGGGGTCAGCCCCAGCATTTT. Its translation is CASTALRDRGQPQHF. The rearrangement links TRBV19 to TRBJ1-5, with 10 bases matching TRBD1. Unmatched junction bases numbered 11, after V lost 9 bases and J lost 6 bases. Looked up from germline, CDR1 is LNHDA and CDR2 is SQIVND (reference sequence). The CDR3 consists of 15 residues.

The chain has TRBV16 and TRBJ1-3; D gene ambiguous. Trimming took 3 bases from V and 0 from J, leaving 6 bases between them. CDR3 length: 14 amino acids. The germline CDR1 and CDR2 sequences are KGHSY and FQNENV. The CDR3 DNA sequence: TGTGCCAGCAGCCAGGGAGGCTCTGGAAACACCATATATTTT. It translates to CASSQGGSGNTIYF.